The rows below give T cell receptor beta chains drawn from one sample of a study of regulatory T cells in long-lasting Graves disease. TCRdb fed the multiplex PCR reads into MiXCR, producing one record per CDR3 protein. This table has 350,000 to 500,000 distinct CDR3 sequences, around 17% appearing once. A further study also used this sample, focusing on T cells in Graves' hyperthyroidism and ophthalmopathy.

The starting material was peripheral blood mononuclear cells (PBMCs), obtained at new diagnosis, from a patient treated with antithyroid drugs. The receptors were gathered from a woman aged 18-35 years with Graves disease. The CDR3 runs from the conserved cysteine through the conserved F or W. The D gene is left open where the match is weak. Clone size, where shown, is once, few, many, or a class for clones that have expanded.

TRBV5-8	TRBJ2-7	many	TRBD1	CASSLLGQGYEQYF	TGTGCCAGCAGCCTGTTGGGACAGGGCTACGAGCAGTACTTC
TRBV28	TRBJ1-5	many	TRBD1	CASSLDTWGQYSNQPQHF	TGTGCCAGCAGTTTAGATACCTGGGGACAGTATAGCAATCAGCCCCAGCATTTT
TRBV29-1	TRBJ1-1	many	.	CSAKQGQNTEAFF	TGCAGCGCCAAACAGGGCCAGAACACTGAAGCTTTCTTT
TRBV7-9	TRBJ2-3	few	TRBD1	CASSFSTGSDTQYF	TGTGCCAGCAGCTTTTCGACAGGGTCAGATACGCAGTATTTT
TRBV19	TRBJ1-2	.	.	CASRNGGGGSGYTF	TGTGCCAGTAGAAACGGAGGAGGAGGGTCCGGCTACACCTTC
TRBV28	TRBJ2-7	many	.	CASSLGGLAISSDEQYF	TGTGCCAGCAGTCTAGGCGGTCTAGCGATTAGCAGCGACGAGCAGTACTTC
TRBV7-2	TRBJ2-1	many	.	CASSILALEQFF	TGTGCCAGCAGCATCTTGGCGCTGGAGCAGTTCTTC
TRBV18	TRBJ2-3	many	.	CASSPIVTDTQYF	TGTGCCAGCTCACCAATAGTCACAGATACGCAGTATTTT
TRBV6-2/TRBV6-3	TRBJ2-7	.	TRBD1	CASNTSPGQGAYEQYF	TGTGCCAGCAATACCTCACCGGGACAGGGGGCCTACGAGCAGTACTTC
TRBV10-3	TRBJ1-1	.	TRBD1	CAISESTGPGEAKAFF	TGTGCCATCAGTGAGTCGACAGGGCCGGGGGAAGCGAAAGCTTTCTTT
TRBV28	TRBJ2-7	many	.	CASSFLADYYEQYF	TGTGCCAGCAGTTTTTTAGCGGACTACTACGAGCAGTACTTC
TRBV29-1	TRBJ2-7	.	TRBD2	CSVFSGGRAREYEQYF	TGCAGCGTGTTTTCGGGCGGGAGGGCCAGGGAGTACGAGCAGTACTTC
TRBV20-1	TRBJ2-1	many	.	CSATGIKVAGNEQFF	TGCAGTGCTACGGGGATTAAAGTGGCGGGCAATGAGCAGTTCTTC
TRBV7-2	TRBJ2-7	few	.	CASSLVMGQYGYEQYF	TGTGCCAGCAGCTTAGTTATGGGGCAGTACGGCTACGAGCAGTACTTC
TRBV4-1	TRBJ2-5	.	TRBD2	CASSQRLLAQETQYF	TGCGCCAGCAGCCAGAGGTTACTAGCGCAAGAGACCCAGTACTTC
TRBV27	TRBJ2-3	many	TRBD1	CASSPAGQGTDTQYF	TGTGCCAGCAGCCCGGCGGGACAGGGGACAGATACGCAGTATTTT
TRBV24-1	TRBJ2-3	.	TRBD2	CATSPGGPGDTQYF	TGTGCCACCAGCCCGGGAGGGCCGGGAGATACGCAGTATTTT
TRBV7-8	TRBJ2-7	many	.	CASREDRYEQYF	TGTGCCAGCAGAGAGGACAGATACGAGCAGTACTTC
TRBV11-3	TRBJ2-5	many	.	CASSFWGPQETQYF	TGTGCCAGCAGCTTCTGGGGCCCCCAAGAGACCCAGTACTTC
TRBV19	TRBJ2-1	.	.	CASSDPRVEQFF	TGTGCCAGTAGCGACCCGAGGGTTGAGCAGTTCTTC
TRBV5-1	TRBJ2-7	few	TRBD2	CASGSLAGVGYEQYF	TGCGCCAGCGGCTCACTAGCGGGAGTTGGGTACGAGCAGTACTTC
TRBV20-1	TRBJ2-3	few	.	CSASGADRDTQYF	TGCAGTGCTAGCGGCGCCGATCGAGATACGCAGTATTTT
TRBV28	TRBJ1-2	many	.	CASRMGGSVWGYTF	TGTGCCAGCCGAATGGGTGGTTCGGTATGGGGCTACACCTTC
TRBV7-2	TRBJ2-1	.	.	CASRGIDYNEQFF	TGTGCCAGCCGGGGAATCGACTACAATGAGCAGTTCTTC
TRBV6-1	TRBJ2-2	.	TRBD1	CASSAYRGITGELFF	TGTGCCAGCAGTGCCTACAGGGGAATCACCGGGGAGCTGTTTTTT
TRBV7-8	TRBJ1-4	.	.	CASSLGIEKLFF	TGTGCCAGCAGCTTAGGAATAGAGAAACTGTTTTTT
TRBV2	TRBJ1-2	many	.	CASSDRDESGGYTF	TGTGCCAGCAGTGACAGGGATGAATCGGGTGGCTACACCTTC
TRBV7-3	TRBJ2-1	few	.	CASSLQPSSYNEQFF	TGTGCCAGCAGCTTACAGCCGAGCTCCTACAATGAGCAGTTCTTC
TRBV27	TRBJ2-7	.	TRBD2	CASSTGTSGRRYEQYF	TGTGCCAGCAGTACCGGGACTAGCGGGAGGAGATACGAGCAGTACTTC
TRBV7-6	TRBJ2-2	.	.	CASSLGVAGELFF	TGTGCCAGCAGCTTAGGGGTGGCGGGGGAGCTGTTTTTT